This T cell receptor beta chain was captured in a study of T cell repertoires in ileal Crohn's disease. Study in general: At surgery, around 36% of patients smoked, with median disease duration 7.9 years. Study observations and caveats: High-frequency clones were more common in sorted CD8 than CD4 cells. Compared with non-smokers, active smokers at surgery showed more clonal expansions. Every patient over 26.8% clonality showed endoscopic recurrence.

The germline V and J ends were trimmed by 0 bases and 2 bases, with 5 bases remaining between them. The CDR3 sequence is 14 residues long. Germline-derived CDR1 and CDR2 are SEHNR and FQNEAQ (reference sequence). Assay used: immunoSEQ multiplex PCR; TCRdb lists only in-frame clones, some missing. The sample contains 8,500 to 14,000 clones, roughly 76% of which appear only once. Note on this clone: Its antigen is undetermined.

Sequencing input: ileal tissue. The V gene is TRBV7-9, the J gene TRBJ1-3; D gene ambiguous. This sequence originates from an adult with Crohn's disease. The CDR3 reads CASSLAEAGNTIYF. DNA of the CDR3: TGTGCCAGCAGCTTAGCCGAGGCTGGAAACACCATATATTTT.